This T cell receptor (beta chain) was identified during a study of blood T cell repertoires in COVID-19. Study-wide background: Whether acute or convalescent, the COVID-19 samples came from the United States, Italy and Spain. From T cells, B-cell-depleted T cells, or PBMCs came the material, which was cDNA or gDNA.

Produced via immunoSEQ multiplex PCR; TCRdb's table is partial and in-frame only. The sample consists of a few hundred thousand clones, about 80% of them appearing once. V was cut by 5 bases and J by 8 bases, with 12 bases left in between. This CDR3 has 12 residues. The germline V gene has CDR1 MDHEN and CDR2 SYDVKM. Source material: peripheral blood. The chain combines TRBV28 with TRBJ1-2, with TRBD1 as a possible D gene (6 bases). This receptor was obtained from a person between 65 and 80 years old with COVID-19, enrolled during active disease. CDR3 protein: CASSGQIGGYTF. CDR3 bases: TGTGCCAGCAGTGGACAGATTGGAGGCTACACCTTC.